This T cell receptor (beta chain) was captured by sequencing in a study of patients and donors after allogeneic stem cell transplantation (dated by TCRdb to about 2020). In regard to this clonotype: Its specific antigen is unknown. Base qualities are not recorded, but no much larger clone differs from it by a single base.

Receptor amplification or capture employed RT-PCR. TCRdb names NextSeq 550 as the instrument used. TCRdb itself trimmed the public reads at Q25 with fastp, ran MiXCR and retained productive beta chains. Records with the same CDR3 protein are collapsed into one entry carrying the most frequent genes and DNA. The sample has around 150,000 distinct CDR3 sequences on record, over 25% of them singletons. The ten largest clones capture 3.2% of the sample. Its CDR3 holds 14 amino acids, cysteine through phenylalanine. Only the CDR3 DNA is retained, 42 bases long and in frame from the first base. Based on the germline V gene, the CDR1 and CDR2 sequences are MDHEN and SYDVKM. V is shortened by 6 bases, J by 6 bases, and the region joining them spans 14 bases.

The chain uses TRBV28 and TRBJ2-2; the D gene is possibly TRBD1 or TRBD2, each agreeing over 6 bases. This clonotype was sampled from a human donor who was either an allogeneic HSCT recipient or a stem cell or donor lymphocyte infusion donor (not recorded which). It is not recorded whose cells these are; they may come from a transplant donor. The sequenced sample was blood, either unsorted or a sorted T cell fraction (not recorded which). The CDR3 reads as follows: CASRLYGGPGELFF. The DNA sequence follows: TGTGCCAGCAGACTCTATGGGGGGCCCGGGGAGCTGTTTTTT.